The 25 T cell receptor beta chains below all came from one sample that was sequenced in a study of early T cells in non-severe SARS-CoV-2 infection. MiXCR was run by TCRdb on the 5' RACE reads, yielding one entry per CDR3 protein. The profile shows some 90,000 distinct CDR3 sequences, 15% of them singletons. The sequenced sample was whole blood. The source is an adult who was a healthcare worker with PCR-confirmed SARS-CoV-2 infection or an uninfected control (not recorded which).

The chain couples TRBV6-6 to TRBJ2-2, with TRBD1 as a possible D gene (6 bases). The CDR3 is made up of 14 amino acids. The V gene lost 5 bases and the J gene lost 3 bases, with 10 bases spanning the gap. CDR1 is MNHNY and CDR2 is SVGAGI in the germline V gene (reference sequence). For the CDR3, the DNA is TGTGCCAGCAGTATAAGGGGGTACACCGGGGAGCTGTTTTTT. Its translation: CASSIRGYTGELFF.

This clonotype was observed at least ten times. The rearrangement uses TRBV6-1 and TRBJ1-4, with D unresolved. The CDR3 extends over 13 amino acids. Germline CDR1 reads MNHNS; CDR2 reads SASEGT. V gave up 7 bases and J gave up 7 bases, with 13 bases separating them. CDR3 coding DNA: TGTGCCAGCACCGAGGGTAGAGGTGAAAAACTGTTTTTT. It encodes CASTEGRGEKLFF.

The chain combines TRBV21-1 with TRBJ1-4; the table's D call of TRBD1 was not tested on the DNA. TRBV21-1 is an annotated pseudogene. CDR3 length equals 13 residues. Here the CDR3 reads CASSPGGKEKLFF. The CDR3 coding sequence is TGTGCCAGCAGCCCCGGGGGGAAAGAAAAACTGTTTTTT.

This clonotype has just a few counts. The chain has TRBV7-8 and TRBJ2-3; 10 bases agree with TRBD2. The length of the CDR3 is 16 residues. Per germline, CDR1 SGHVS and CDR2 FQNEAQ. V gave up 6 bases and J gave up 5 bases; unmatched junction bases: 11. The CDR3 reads CASSSLPSGRLDTQYF. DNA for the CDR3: TGTGCCAGCAGTTCTCTCCCTAGCGGGAGATTAGATACGCAGTATTTT.

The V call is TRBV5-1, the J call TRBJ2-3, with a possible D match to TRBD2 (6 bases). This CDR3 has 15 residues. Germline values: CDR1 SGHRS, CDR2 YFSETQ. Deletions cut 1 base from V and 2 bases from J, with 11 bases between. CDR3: CASSLLASHTDTQYF. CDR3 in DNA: TGCGCCAGCAGCTTGCTAGCGTCCCACACAGATACGCAGTATTTT.

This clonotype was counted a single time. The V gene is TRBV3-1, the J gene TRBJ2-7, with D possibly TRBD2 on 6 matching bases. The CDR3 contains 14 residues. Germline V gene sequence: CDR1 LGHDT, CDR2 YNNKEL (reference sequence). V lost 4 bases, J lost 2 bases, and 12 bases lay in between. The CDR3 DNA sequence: TGTGCCAGCAGCCCCGGACTAAACGCCTACGAGCAGTACTTC. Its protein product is CASSPGLNAYEQYF.

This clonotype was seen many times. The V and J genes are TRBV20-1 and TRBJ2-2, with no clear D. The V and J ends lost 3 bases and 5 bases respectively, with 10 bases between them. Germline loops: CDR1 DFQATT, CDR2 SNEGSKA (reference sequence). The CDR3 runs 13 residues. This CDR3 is CSARAPFTGELFF. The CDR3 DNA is TGCAGTGCTAGGGCCCCGTTTACCGGGGAGCTGTTTTTT.

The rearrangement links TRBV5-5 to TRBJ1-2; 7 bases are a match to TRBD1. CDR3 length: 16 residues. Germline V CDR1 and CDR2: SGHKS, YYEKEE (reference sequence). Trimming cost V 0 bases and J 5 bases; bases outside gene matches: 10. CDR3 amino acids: CASSLVGGLDRYGYTF. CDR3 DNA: TGTGCCAGCAGCTTGGTAGGGGGCTTGGACCGTTATGGCTACACCTTC.

The CDR3 DNA sequence: TGTGCCAGCAGTGAGGATAGCACAGATACGCAGTATTTT. Encoded protein: CASSEDSTDTQYF. The V gene is TRBV2, the J gene TRBJ2-3, with unresolved D. This CDR3 is 13 amino acids long. The germline V gene encodes CDR1 SNHLY and CDR2 FYNNEI. V lost 3 bases, J lost 0 bases, and 4 bases lay in between. The entire variable domain, with the rest obtained from reference TRBV2 and TRBJ2-3, is as follows: EPEVTQTPSHQVTQMGQEVILRCVPISNHLYFYWYRQILGQKVEFLVSFYNNEISEKSEIFDDQFSVERPDGSNFTLKIRSTKLEDSAMYFCASSEDSTDTQYFGPGTRLTVL.

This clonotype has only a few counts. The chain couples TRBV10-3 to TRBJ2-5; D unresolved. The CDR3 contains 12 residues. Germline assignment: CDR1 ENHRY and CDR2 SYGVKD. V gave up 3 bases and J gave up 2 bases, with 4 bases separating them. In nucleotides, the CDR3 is TGTGCCATCAGTGACGGGCAAGAGACCCAGTACTTC. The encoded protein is CAISDGQETQYF.

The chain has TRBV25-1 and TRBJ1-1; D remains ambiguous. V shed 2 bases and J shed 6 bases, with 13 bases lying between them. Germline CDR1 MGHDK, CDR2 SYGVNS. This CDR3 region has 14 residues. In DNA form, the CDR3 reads TGTGCCAGCAGTGAAGCAGTACAGTTCGCTGAAGCTTTCTTT. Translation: CASSEAVQFAEAFF.

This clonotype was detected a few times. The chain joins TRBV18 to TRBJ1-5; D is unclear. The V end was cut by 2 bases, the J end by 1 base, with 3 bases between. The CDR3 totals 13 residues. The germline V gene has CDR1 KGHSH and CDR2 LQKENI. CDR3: CASSPGSNQPQHF. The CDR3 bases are TGTGCCAGCTCACCAGGGAGCAATCAGCCCCAGCATTTT.

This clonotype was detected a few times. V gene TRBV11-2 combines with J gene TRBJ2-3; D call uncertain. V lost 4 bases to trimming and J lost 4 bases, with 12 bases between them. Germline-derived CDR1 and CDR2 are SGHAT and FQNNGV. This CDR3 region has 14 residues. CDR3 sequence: CASSSVGRADTQYF. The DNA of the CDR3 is TGTGCCAGCAGCTCAGTAGGACGTGCAGATACGCAGTATTTT.

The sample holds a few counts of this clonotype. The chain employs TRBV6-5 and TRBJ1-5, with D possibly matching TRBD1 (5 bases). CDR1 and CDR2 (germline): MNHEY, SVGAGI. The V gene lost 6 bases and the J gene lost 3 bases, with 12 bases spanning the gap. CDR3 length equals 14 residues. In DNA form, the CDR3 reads TGTGCCAGCAGCGAAACAGGCCCCAATCAGCCCCAGCATTTT. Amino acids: CASSETGPNQPQHF.

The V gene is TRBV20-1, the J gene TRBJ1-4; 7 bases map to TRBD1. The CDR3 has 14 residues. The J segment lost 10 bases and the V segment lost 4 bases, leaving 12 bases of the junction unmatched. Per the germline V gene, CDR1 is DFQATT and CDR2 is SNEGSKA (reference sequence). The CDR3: CSANPGQDIGKLFF. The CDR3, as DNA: TGCAGTGCTAACCCTGGACAGGATATTGGAAAACTGTTTTTT.

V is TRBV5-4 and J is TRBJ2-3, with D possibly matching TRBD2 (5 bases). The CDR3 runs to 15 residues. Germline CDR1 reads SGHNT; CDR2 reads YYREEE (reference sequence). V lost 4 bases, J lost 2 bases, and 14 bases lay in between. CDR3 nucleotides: TGTGCCAGCAGCCCTATGAGCGGAGACACAGATACGCAGTATTTT. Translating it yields CASSPMSGDTDTQYF.

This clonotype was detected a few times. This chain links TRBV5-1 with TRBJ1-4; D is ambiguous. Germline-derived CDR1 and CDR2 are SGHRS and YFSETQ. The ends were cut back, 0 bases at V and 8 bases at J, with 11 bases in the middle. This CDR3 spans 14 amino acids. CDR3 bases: TGCGCCAGCAGCTTGGGCGACTTGGGCGAAAAACTGTTTTTT. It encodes CASSLGDLGEKLFF.

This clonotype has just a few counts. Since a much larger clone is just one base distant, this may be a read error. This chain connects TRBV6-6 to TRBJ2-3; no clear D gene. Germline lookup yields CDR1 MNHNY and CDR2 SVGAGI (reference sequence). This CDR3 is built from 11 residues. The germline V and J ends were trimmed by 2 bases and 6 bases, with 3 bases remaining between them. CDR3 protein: CASSYGDTQYF. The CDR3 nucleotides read TGTGCCAGCAGTTACGGGGATACGCAGTATTTT.

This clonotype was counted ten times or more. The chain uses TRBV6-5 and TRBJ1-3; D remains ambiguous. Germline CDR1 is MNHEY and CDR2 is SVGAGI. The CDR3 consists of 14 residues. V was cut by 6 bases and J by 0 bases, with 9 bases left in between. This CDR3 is CASSRAGSGNTIYF. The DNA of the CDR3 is TGTGCCAGCAGCCGCGCTGGCTCTGGAAACACCATATATTTT.

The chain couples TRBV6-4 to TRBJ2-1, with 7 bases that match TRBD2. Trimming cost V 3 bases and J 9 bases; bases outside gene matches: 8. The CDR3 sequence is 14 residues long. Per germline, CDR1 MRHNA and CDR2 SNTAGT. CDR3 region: CASSESGNLGEQFF. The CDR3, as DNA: TGTGCCAGCAGTGAGAGCGGGAATTTGGGTGAGCAGTTCTTC.

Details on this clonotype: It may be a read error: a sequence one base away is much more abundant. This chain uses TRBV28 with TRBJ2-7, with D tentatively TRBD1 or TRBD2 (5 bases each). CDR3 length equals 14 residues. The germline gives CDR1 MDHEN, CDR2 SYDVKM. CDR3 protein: CASSLFRESYERYF. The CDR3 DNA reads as TGTGCCAGCAGTTTATTCAGGGAGTCCTACGAGCGGTACTTC.

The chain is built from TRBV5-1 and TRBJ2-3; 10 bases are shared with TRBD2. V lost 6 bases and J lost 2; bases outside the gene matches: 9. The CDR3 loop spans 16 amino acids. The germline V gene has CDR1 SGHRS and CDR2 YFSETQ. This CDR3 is CASILSSGSPTDTQYF. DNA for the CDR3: TGCGCCAGCATTCTTTCTAGCGGGAGTCCCACAGATACGCAGTATTTT.

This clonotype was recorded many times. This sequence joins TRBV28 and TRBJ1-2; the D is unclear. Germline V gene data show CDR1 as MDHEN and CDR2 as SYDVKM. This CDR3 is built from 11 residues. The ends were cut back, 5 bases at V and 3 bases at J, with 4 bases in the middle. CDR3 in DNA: TGTGCCAGCAGTCCCCACTATGGCTACACCTTC. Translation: CASSPHYGYTF.

The CDR3 coding sequence is TGCAGTGCTGTACAGGGGTTTGGGGCCGGGGAGCTGTTTTTT. Protein: CSAVQGFGAGELFF. V gene TRBV20-1 combines with J gene TRBJ2-2; TRBD1 matches at 7 bases. The CDR3 is 14 residues long. V dropped 5 bases and J dropped 6; count of bases not matched to a gene: 9. Germline-derived CDR1 and CDR2 are DFQATT and SNEGSKA (reference sequence).

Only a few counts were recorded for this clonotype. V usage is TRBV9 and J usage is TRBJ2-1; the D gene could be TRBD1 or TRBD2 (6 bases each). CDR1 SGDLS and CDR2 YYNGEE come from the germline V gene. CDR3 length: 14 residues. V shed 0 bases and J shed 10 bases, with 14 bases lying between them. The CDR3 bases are TGTGCCAGCAGCGTAGGGAGGCCGGGGGCGGAGCAGTTCTTC. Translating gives CASSVGRPGAEQFF.